The sample holds a few counts of the clone carrying this T cell receptor beta chain. The antigen is undetermined. This CDR3 spans 15 amino acids. V shed 2 bases, J shed 6 bases, and the junction held 5 bases outside the gene matches. Per the germline V gene, CDR1 is ENHRY and CDR2 is SYGVKD. The record originates from a study of identical twins. General study results and limits: Where out-of-frame alpha sequences were twin-shared, they showed excess low generation probability.

TCRdb recomputed calls from the 5' RACE reads with MiXCR, one row per CDR3 protein. The table includes hundreds of thousands of distinct CDR3 sequences, 8.5% to 9% detected once. The sample also formed part of further work on yellow fever vaccine responses in identical twins.

The chain has TRBV10-3 and TRBJ2-3, with TRBD2 matching 10 bases. The sample consisted of PBMCs. This receptor was taken from a woman under 30 in good health. CDR3 loop: CAISEPSGSSDTQYF. The CDR3 nucleotides read TGTGCCATCAGTGAGCCTAGCGGGAGCTCGGATACGCAGTATTTT.